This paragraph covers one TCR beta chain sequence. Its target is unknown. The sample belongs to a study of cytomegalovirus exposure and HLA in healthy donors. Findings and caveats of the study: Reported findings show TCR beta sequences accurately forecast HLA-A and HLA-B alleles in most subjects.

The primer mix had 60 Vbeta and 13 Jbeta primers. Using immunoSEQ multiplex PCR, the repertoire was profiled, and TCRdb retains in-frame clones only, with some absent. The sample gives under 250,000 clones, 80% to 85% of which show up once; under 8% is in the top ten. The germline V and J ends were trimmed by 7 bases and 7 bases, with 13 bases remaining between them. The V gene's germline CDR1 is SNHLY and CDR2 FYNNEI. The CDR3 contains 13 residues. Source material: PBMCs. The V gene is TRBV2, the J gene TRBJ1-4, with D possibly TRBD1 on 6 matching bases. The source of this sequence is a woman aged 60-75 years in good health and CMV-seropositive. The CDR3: CASIRGGGEKLFF. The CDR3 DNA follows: TGTGCCAGCATCAGGGGTGGGGGTGAAAAACTGTTTTTT.